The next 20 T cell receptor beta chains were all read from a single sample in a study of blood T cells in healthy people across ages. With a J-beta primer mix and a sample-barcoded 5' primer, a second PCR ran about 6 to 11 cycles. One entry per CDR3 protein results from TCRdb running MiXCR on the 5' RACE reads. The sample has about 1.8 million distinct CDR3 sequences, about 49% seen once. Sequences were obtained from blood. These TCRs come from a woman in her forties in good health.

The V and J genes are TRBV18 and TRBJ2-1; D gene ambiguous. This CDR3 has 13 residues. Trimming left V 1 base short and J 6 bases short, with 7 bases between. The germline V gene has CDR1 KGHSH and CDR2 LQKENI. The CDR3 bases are TGTGCCAGCTCACCACTTAACAGCAATGAGCAGTTCTTC. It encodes CASSPLNSNEQFF.

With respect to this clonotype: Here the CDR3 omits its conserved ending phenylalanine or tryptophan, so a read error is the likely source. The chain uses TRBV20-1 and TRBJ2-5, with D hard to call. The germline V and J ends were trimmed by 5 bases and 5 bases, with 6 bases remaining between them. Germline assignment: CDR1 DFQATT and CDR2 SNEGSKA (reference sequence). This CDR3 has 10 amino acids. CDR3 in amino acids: CSAPYETQYL. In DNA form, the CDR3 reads TGCAGTGCTCCTTACGAGACCCAGTACCTC.

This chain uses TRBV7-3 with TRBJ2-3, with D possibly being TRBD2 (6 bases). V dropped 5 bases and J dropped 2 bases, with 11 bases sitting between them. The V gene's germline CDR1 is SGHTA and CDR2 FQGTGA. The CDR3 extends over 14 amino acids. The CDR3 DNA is TGTGCCAGCAGCCACGGACTACCCACAGATACGCAGTATTTT. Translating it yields CASSHGLPTDTQYF.

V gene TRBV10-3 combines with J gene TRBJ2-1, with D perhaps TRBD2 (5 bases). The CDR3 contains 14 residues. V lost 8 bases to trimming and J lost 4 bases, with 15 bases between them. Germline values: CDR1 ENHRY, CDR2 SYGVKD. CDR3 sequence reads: CAIGRAERYNEQFF. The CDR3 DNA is TGTGCCATCGGGCGAGCGGAGCGATACAATGAGCAGTTCTTC.

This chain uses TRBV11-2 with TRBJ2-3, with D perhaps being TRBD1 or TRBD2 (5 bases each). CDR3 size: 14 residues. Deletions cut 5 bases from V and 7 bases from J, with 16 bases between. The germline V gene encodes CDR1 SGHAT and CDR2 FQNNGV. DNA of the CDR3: TGTGCCAGCAGCCTATCTCGGGGACCGAATACGCAGTATTTT. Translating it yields CASSLSRGPNTQYF.

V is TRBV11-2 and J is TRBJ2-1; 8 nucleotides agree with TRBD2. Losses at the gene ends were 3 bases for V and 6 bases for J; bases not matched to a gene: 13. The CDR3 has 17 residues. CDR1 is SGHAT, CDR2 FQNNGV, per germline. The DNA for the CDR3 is TGTGCCAGCAGCTTTTTAACCGGGCTAGCGGGCCTCAATGAGCAGTTCTTC. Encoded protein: CASSFLTGLAGLNEQFF.

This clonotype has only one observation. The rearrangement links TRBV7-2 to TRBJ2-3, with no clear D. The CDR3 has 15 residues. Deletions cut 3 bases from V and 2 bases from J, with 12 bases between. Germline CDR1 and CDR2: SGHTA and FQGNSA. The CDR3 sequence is CASSLRNGPTDTQYF. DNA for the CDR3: TGTGCCAGCAGCTTGAGAAACGGACCCACAGATACGCAGTATTTT.

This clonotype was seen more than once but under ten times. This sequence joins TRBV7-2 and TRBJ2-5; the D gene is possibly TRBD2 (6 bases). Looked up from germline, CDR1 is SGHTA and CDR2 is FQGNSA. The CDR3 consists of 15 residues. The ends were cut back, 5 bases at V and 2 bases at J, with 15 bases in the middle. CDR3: CASSPPGLGQETQYF. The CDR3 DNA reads TGTGCCAGCAGCCCCCCGGGACTTGGACAAGAGACCCAGTACTTC. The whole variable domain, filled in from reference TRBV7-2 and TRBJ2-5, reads GAGVSQSPSNKVTEKGKDVELRCDPISGHTALYWYRQSLGQGLEFLIYFQGNSAPDKSGLPSDRFSAERTGGSVSTLTIQRTQQEDSAVYLCASSPPGLGQETQYFGPGTRLLVL.

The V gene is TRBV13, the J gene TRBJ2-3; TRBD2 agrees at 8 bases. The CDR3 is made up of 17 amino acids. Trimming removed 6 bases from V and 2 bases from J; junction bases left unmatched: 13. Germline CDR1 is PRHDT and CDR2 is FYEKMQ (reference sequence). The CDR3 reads CASSKTAGGTVTDTQYF. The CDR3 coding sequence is TGTGCCAGCAGTAAAACGGCGGGGGGAACCGTCACAGATACGCAGTATTTT.

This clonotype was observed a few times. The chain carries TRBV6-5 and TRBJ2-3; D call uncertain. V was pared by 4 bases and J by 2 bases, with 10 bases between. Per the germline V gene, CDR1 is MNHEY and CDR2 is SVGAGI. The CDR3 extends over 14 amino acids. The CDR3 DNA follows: TGTGCCAGCAGTTCGAAGACAAACACAGATACGCAGTATTTT. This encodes CASSSKTNTDTQYF.

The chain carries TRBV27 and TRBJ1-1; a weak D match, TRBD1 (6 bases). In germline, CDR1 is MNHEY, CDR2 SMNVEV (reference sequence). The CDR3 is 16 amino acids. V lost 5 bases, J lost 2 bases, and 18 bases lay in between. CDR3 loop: CASSTKDSRVNTEAFF. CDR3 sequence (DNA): TGTGCCAGCAGTACAAAGGACAGCAGAGTTAACACTGAAGCTTTCTTT.

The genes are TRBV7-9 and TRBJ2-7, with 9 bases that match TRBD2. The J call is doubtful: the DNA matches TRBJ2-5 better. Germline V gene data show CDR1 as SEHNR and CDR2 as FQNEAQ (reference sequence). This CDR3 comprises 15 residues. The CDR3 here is CASSLGLADGETQYF. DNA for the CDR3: TGTGCCAGCAGCTTAGGACTAGCGGATGGGGAGACCCAGTACTTC.

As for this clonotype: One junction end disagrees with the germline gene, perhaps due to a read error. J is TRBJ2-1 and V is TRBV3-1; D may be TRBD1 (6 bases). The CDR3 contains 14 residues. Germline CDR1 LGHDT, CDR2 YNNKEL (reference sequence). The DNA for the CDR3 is TGTGCCAGCAGCCTGAGGACAGAATACAATGAGCGGTACTTC. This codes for CASSLRTEYNERYF.

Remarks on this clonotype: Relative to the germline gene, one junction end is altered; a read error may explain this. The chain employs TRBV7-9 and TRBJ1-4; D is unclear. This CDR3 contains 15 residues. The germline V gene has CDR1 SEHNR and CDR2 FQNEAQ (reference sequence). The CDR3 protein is CASSFDRAGNDKLFF. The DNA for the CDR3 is TGTGCCAGCAGCTTCGACCGGGCCGGTAATGACAAACTGTTTTTT.

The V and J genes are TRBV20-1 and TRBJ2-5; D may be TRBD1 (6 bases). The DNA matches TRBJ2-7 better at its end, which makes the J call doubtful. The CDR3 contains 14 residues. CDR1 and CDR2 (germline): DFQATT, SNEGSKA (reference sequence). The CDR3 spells CSAGPGGGKYEQYF. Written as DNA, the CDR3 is TGCAGTGCTGGGCCGGGTGGGGGCAAGTACGAGCAGTACTTC.

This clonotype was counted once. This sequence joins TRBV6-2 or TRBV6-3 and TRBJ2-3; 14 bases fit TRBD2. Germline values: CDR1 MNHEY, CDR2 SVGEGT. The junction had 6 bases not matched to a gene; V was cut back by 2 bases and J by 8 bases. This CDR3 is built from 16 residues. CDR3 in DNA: TGTGCCAGCAGTTACCAGACTAGCGGGGGGGCTGGTACGCAGTATTTT. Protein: CASSYQTSGGAGTQYF.

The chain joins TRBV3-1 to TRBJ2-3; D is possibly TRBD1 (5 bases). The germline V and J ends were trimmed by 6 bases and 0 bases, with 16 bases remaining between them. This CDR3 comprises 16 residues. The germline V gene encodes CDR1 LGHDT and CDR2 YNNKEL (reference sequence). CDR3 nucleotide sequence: TGTGCCAGCAGTTACAGGTCGGCTAGTAGCACAGATACGCAGTATTTT. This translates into CASSYRSASSTDTQYF.

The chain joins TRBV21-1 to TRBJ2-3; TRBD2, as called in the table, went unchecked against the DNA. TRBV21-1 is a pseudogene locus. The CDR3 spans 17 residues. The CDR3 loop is CASSKTVKWGGLGTQYF. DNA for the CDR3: TGTGCCAGCAGCAAGACAGTTAAGTGGGGGGGCCTTGGTACGCAGTATTTT.

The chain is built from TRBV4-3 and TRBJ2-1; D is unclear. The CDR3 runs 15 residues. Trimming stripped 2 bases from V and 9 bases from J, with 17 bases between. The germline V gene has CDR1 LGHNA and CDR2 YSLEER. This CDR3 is CASSQMSGVSGEQFF. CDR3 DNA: TGCGCCAGCAGCCAAATGAGTGGGGTTAGTGGTGAGCAGTTCTTC.

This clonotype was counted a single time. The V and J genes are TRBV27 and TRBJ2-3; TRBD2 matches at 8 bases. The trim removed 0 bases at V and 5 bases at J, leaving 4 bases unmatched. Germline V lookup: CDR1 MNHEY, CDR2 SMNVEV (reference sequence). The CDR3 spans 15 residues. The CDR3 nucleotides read TGTGCCAGCAGTTTATCGGGACTAGTAGGAGATACGCAGTATTTT. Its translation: CASSLSGLVGDTQYF.